This T cell receptor beta chain was sequenced for a study of blood T cell repertoires in COVID-19. The protocol was immunoSEQ multiplex PCR, while the TCRdb copy is restricted to in-frame clones and leaves out a portion. This sample has about 220,000 clones, with 84% found just once. Germline V lookup: CDR1 MGHDK, CDR2 SYGVNS. This CDR3 comprises 15 residues. V lost 3 bases and J lost 2, with 11 bases in between. This clone occurred a few times. The sequencing sample was made of peripheral blood. This chain uses TRBV25-1 with TRBJ1-3; D possibly corresponds to TRBD1 (6 bases). The sequence was obtained from an older woman who had recovered from COVID-19. The CDR3 DNA reads as TGTGCCAGCAGTGAGCTGCAGGGGACTGGAAACACCATATATTTT. Its translation is CASSELQGTGNTIYF.